This record concerns one T cell receptor (beta chain) sequence. Its antigen is still unknown. The data are from a study of beta chain features in type 1 diabetes. Findings of the study overall: Moderate but significant shortening of TCRB CDR3s was recorded in all four CD4+ subsets from Type 1 diabetes patients. Naive, central memory and Treg TCRB repertoires appeared more alike in patients than in healthy donors.

Investigators reverse transcribed all isolated RNA, so they sequenced expressed TCRB transcripts. Profiled with immunoSEQ multiplex PCR; TCRdb holds only in-frame clones, not every one. The sample gives more than 100,000 clones, roughly 15% of which show up once; about 2.1% is in the top ten. CDR1 is MNHEY, CDR2 SVGAGI, per germline. The CDR3 covers 14 residues. J gave up 4 bases and V 5 bases, and 5 bases lay outside the gene matches. It was one heparinised blood draw, averaging around 120 mL, that each donor gave. The chain uses TRBV6-5 and TRBJ2-3; 8 positions agree with TRBD1. Sequencing used central memory CD4+ T cells from blood. This TCR was recovered from a man aged 30 to 45 with type 1 diabetes. The CDR3 DNA reads as TGTGCCAGCAGTCCAACAGGGGGTGCAGATACGCAGTATTTT. As protein: CASSPTGGADTQYF.